A single T cell receptor (beta chain) is shown here with its context. Antigen specificity is unknown. The data were obtained in a study of T cells after yellow fever vaccination. General observations from the study: Booster sampling recovered most clones from primary vaccination (approximately 96% CD4, over 75% CD8). A weaker secondary response peaked on day 5, the primary on day 15.

V was cut by 0 bases and J by 0 bases, with 9 bases left in between. The CDR3 totals 16 residues. Germline CDR1 MNHEY, CDR2 SVGAGI. TCRdb recomputed calls from the 5' RACE reads with MiXCR, one row per CDR3 protein. The data show roughly 250,000 distinct CDR3 sequences, roughly 13% seen once. The source of this sequence is a man aged 25 to 45 who received the YFV17D yellow fever vaccine. The specimen was CD4+ T cells sorted from PBMCs, collected 45 days after the yellow fever booster vaccination. The chain is built from TRBV6-5 and TRBJ2-4; D gene ambiguous. The CDR3 DNA is TGTGCCAGCAGTTACTCTCCGTCAGGAGCCAAAAACATTCAGTACTTC. It specifies CASSYSPSGAKNIQYF.